The T cell receptor (beta chain) under discussion was sequenced for a study of blood T cell repertoires in COVID-19. Looking at the study overall: Sites across the United States, Italy and Spain contributed samples from acute and convalescent COVID-19. Sample material is recorded as cDNA or gDNA derived from T cells, B-cell-depleted T cells, or PBMCs.

This clone was picked up a small number of times. Deletions cut 7 bases from V and 10 bases from J, with 19 bases between. Germline values: CDR1 SQVTM, CDR2 ANQGSEA. This CDR3 has 12 amino acids. Generated by immunoSEQ multiplex PCR, the TCRdb table keeps only in-frame clones and is missing some. The sample carries roughly 90,000 clones, about 85% recorded once. The V call is TRBV29-1, the J call TRBJ1-2, with D perhaps TRBD1 (6 bases). The receptor comes from a human donor in a cohort sampled during active COVID-19. Specimen: peripheral blood. This CDR3 is CSAKGDPSDYTF. CDR3 nucleotide sequence: TGCAGCGCCAAGGGGGACCCCTCCGACTACACCTTC.